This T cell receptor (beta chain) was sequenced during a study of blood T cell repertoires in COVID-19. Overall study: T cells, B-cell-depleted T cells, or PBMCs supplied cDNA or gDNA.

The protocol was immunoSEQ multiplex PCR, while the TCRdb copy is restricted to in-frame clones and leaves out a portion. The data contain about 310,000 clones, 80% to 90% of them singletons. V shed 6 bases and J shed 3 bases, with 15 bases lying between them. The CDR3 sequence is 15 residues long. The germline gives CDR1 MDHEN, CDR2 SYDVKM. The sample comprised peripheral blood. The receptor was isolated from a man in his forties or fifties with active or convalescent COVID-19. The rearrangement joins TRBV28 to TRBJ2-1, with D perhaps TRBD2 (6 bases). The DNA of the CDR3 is TGTGCCAGCAGCCCTCAATTGGGGGGCTACAATGAGCAGTTCTTC. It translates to CASSPQLGGYNEQFF.